This TCR beta chain was captured by sequencing in a study of siplizumab effects on memory and regulatory T cells. General observations from the study: Few alloreactive clones mapped to unstimulated subsets.

This clone appeared once. No antigen is known for it. Clones were sequenced by immunoSEQ multiplex PCR, and TCRdb holds only the in-frame ones, with some missing. The sample holds 100,000 or so clones, approximately 94% seen once. There are 12 residues in the CDR3. V lost 5 bases, J lost 0 bases, and 5 bases lay in between. Germline values: CDR1 SGHRS, CDR2 YFSETQ. Input material: CD4+ T cells sorted from blood. The TCR was taken from a human donor in good health. This rearrangement joins TRBV5-1 to TRBJ2-5; D is unresolved. The DNA for the CDR3 is TGCGCCAGCAGAGTCCACCAAGAGACCCAGTACTTC. Amino acid sequence: CASRVHQETQYF.